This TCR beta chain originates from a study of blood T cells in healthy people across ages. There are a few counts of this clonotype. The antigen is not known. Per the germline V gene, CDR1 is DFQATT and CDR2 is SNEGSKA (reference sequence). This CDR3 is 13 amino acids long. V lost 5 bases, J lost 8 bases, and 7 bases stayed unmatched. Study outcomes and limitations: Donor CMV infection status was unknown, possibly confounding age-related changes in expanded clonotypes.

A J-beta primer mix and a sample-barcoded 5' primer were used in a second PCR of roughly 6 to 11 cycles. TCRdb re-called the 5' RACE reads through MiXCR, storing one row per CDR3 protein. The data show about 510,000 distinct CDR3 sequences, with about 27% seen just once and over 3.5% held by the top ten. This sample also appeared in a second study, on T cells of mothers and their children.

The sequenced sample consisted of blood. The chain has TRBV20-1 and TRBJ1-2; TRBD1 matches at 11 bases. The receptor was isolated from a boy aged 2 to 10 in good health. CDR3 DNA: TGCAGTGCTGGAGGACAGGGGGCAAGGGGCTACACCTTC. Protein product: CSAGGQGARGYTF.